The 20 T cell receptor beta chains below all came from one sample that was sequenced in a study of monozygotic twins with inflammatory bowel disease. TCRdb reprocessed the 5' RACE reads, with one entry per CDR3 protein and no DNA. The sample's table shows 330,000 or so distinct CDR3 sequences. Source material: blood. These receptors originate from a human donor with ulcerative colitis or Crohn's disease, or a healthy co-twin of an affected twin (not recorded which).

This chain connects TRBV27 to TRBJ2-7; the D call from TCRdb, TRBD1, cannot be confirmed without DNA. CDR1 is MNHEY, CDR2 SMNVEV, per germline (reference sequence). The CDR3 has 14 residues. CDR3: CASSFRTGVGEQYF.

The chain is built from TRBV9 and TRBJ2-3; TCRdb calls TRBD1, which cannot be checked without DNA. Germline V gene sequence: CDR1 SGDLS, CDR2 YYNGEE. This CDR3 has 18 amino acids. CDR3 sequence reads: CASSVALSITGGEDTQYF.

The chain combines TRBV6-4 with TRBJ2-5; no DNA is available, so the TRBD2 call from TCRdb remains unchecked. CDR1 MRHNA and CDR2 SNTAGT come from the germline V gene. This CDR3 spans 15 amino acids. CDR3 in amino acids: CASSRLAGGQETQYF.

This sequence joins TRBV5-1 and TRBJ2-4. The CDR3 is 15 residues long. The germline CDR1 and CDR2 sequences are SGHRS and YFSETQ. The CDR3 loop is CASSLAAAVKNIQYF.

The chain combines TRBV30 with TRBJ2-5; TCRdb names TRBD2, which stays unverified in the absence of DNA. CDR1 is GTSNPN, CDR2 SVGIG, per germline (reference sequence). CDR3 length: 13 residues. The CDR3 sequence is CAWSRGWEETQYF.

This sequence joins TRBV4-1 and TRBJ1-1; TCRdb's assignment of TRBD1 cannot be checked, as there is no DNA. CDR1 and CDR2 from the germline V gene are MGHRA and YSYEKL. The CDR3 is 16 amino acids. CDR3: CASSQVLGATNTEAFF.

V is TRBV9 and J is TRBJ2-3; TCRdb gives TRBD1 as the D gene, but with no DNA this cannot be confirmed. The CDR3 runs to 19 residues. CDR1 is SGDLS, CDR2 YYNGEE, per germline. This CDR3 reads CASSGGGGQDVGSADTQYF.

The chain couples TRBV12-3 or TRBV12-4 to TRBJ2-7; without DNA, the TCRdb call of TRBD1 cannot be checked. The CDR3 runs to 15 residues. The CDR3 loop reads CASSHRDRDSYEQYF.

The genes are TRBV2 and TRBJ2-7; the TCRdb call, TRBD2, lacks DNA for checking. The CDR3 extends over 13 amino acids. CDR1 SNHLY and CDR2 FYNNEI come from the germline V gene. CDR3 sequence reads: CASTRGISYEQYF.

This CDR3 reads CATSDRRTANTDTQYF. The chain has TRBV24-1 and TRBJ2-3; TCRdb's D call of TRBD1 is untestable without DNA. The CDR3 is 16 amino acids. Germline values: CDR1 KGHDR, CDR2 SFDVKD.

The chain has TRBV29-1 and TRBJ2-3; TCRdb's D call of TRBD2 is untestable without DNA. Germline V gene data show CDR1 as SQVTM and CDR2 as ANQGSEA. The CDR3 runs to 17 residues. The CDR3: CSVRHLSGGQSTDTQYF.

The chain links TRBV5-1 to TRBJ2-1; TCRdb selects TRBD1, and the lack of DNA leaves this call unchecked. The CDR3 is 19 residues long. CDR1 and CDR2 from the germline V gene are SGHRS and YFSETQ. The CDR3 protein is CASSLGSGLGSSYYNEQFF.

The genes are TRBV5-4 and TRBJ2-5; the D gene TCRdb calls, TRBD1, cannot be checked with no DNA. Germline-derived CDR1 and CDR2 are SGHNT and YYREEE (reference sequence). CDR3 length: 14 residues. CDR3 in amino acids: CASSEGTVQETQYF.

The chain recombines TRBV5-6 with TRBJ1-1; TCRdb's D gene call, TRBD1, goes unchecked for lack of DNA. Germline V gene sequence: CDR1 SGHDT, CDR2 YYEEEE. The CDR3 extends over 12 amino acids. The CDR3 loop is CASSPGNTEAFF.

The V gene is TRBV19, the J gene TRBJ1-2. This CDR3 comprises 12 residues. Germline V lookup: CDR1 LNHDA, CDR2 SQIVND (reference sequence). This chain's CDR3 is CAALSGLDGYTF.

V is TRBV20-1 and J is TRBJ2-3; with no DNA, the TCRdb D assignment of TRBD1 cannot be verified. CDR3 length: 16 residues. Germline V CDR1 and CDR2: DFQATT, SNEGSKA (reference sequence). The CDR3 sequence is CSAFSPRRGHGDTQYF.

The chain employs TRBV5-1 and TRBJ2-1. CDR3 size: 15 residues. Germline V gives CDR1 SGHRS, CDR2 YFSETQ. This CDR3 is CASSFGQDYYNEQFF.

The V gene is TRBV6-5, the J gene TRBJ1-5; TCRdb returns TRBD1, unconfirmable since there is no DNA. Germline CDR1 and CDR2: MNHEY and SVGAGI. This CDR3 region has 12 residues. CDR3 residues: CASSGTNQPQHF.

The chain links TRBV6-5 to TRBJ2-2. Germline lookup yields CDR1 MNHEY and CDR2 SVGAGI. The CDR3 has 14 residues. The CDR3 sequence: CASSYSSYTGELFF.

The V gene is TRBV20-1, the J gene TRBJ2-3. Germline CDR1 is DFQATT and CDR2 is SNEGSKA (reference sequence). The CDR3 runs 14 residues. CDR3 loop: CSVLLGTSTDTQYF.